These 27 T cell receptor beta chains originate from one sample sequenced in a study of control samples from healthy donors and cancer patients (dated by TCRdb to about 2020). Library method: the immunoSEQ multiplex PCR assay. TCRdb carries this immuneACCESS record with in-frame sequences only. Its versions omit some clonotypes, under half of them owing to an unresolved V gene in the studies checked, with the rest unexplained. Here the sample has about 270,000 clones; about four fifths occur a single time. Jointly, the top ten make up 13% of the sample. The sequenced sample was PBMCs. Source of these receptors: a woman aged 55-69 years with lung cancer.

The chain joins TRBV27 to TRBJ2-3; D might be TRBD2 (6 bases). The CDR3 spans 16 residues. Trimming cost V 7 bases and J 3 bases, with 20 bases left between them. CDR1 is MNHEY and CDR2 is SMNVEV in the germline V gene (reference sequence). The DNA for the CDR3 is TGTGCCAGCATCTCCCTGGCGGGACTCCAAACAGATACGCAGTATTTT. It encodes CASISLAGLQTDTQYF.

This clone was detected only once. The chain links TRBV2 to TRBJ2-5; 7 nucleotides match TRBD2. CDR1 is SNHLY and CDR2 is FYNNEI in the germline V gene. Trimming removed 1 base from V and 4 bases from J; junction bases left unmatched: 3. CDR3 length: 14 residues. The CDR3 reads CASSEVSSGETQYF. CDR3 coding DNA: TGTGCCAGCAGTGAAGTATCTAGCGGAGAGACCCAGTACTTC.

The J gene is TRBJ2-1, the V gene TRBV18; no clear D. This CDR3 spans 12 amino acids. Germline CDR1 is KGHSH and CDR2 is LQKENI. The germline V and J ends were trimmed by 6 bases and 10 bases, with 13 bases remaining between them. CDR3 in amino acids: CASSQNQGEQFF. The CDR3 bases are TGTGCCAGCTCCCAAAATCAAGGGGAGCAGTTCTTC.

The gene calls are TRBV30 and TRBJ2-1, with TRBD1 as a possible D gene (5 bases). Germline assignment: CDR1 GTSNPN and CDR2 SVGIG (reference sequence). Trimming removed 2 bases from V and 4 bases from J, with 6 bases in between. The CDR3 runs to 12 residues. This CDR3 reads CAWSRQYNEQFF. The CDR3 nucleotides read TGTGCCTGGAGTAGACAGTACAATGAGCAGTTCTTC.

The genes are TRBV6-5 and TRBJ2-5; TRBD2 agrees at 14 bases. Germline V gene sequence: CDR1 MNHEY, CDR2 SVGAGI. The CDR3 totals 15 residues. After removal of 6 bases from V and 6 bases from J, the junction contained 6 bases not matched to a gene. For the CDR3, the DNA is TGTGCCAGCAGGGGACTAGCGGGAGATGTTCAGACCCAGTACTTC. It translates to CASRGLAGDVQTQYF.

This clone was found once. The rearrangement uses TRBV19 and TRBJ1-2, with TRBD1 as a possible D gene (5 bases). Germline CDR1 LNHDA, CDR2 SQIVND (reference sequence). The CDR3 loop spans 13 amino acids. Trimming pared 10 bases from V and 0 bases from J, leaving 12 bases between. The CDR3 DNA follows: TGTGCCACCAGAACAGGAGCTAACTATGGCTACACCTTC. Translation: CATRTGANYGYTF.

CDR3 nucleotides: TGTGCCAGCAGGGTGGTTTTAGATCAGCCCCAGCATTTT. It yields the protein CASRVVLDQPQHF. This chain uses TRBV28 with TRBJ1-5; D call uncertain. Deletions cut 6 bases from V and 5 bases from J, with 11 bases between. The CDR3 sequence is 13 residues long. Germline V gives CDR1 MDHEN, CDR2 SYDVKM.

This rearrangement joins TRBV15 to TRBJ2-3; weak D call: TRBD2 (5 bases). CDR3 length equals 15 residues. V lost 6 bases and J 7 bases, leaving 20 bases between the germline ends. Germline-derived CDR1 and CDR2 are LNHNV and YYDKDF (reference sequence). In DNA form, the CDR3 reads TGTGCCACCAGTCCGCGGAGCGGCCAGCTGAATACGCAGTATTTT. It specifies CATSPRSGQLNTQYF.

This chain connects TRBV12-3 or TRBV12-4 to TRBJ2-5; D is uncertain. Deletions cut 0 bases from V and 7 bases from J, with 6 bases between. This CDR3 has 12 amino acids. The CDR3 DNA reads as TGTGCCAGCAGTTTAGCCGTCGGGACCCAGTACTTC. Translated: CASSLAVGTQYF.

The chain combines TRBV3-1 (or the pseudogene TRBV3-2) with TRBJ2-7; D is perhaps TRBD2 (6 bases). V was trimmed by 3 bases and J by 0 bases, leaving 12 bases between them. The CDR3 is 15 residues long. The germline CDR1 and CDR2 sequences are LGHDT and YNNKEL (reference sequence). The CDR3 DNA is TGTGCCAGCAGCCAGGCGGGACGATACTCCTACGAGCAGTACTTC. Translating it yields CASSQAGRYSYEQYF.

The chain links TRBV5-6 to TRBJ1-2, with no clear D. V lost 2 bases and J lost 1, with 9 bases in between. CDR1 and CDR2 (germline): SGHDT, YYEEEE. The CDR3 has 14 residues. This CDR3 is CASSLGGSNYGYTF. CDR3 coding DNA: TGTGCCAGCAGCTTAGGAGGGAGTAACTATGGCTACACCTTC. The entire variable domain, with the rest obtained from reference TRBV5-6 and TRBJ1-2, is as follows: DAGVTQSPTHLIKTRGQQVTLRCSPKSGHDTVSWYQQALGQGPQFIFQYYEEEERQRGNFPDRFSGHQFPNYSSELNVNALLLGDSALYLCASSLGGSNYGYTFGSGTRLTVV.

Only a few counts were recorded for this clone. This sample also contains other DNA sequences that code for the same CDR3. V usage is TRBV5-1 and J usage is TRBJ2-3; 11 bases line up with TRBD2. Trimming at V came to 3 bases and at J to 2 bases, leaving 2 bases not matched to a gene. The CDR3 has 15 residues. The V gene's germline CDR1 is SGHRS and CDR2 YFSETQ. In DNA form, the CDR3 reads TGCGCCAGCAGCTCGGGACTAGCGGCCACAGATACGCAGTATTTT. Protein product: CASSSGLAATDTQYF.

The sample holds a few counts of this clone. The identical CDR3 is also encoded by other nucleotide sequences in the sample. The V gene is TRBV6-1, the J gene TRBJ2-2; 11 bases line up with TRBD1. Germline lookup yields CDR1 MNHNS and CDR2 SASEGT. The CDR3 spans 15 residues. Germline trimming cut 2 bases from V and 6 bases from J; bases unmatched to any gene: 2. DNA of the CDR3: TGTGCCAGCAGTGAACGGGGACAGGGGGCCGGGGAGCTGTTTTTT. Protein sequence: CASSERGQGAGELFF.

This clone was counted only a few times. The chain has TRBV30 and TRBJ1-5; D is unresolved. Trimming removed 0 bases at V and 9 bases at J, with 9 bases between. Germline V gives CDR1 GTSNPN, CDR2 SVGIG (reference sequence). The CDR3 has 12 residues. The CDR3 spells CAWSVSRVPQHF. The CDR3 DNA reads as TGTGCCTGGAGTGTATCTCGGGTGCCCCAGCATTTT.

With regard to this clone: Other DNA sequences in the sample encode the same CDR3. The CDR3 bases are TGTGCCAGCAGCTTGGAAGGGGAAAACACTGAAGCTTTCTTT. Residues: CASSLEGENTEAFF. The chain employs TRBV5-8 and TRBJ1-1; tentatively, D is TRBD1 (5 bases). The germline V and J ends were trimmed by 0 bases and 2 bases, with 8 bases remaining between them. Germline V gene data show CDR1 as SGHTS and CDR2 as YDEGEE. The CDR3 length is 14 residues. Variable domain in full (rest from reference TRBV5-8 and TRBJ1-1): EAGVTQSPTHLIKTRGQQATLRCSPISGHTSVYWYQQALGLGLQFLLWYDEGEERNRGNFPPRFSGRQFPNYSSELNVNALELEDSALYLCASSLEGENTEAFFGQGTRLTVV.

The V and J genes are TRBV2 and TRBJ2-2; D not resolved. This CDR3 has 12 residues. Germline V gene sequence: CDR1 SNHLY, CDR2 FYNNEI. Trimming removed 3 bases at V and 3 bases at J, with 2 bases between. CDR3 in DNA: TGTGCCAGCAGTGACGACACCGGGGAGCTGTTTTTT. Translating it yields CASSDDTGELFF.

The chain couples TRBV6-5 to TRBJ2-3; TRBD2 matches at 9 bases. The CDR3 runs to 14 residues. The germline CDR1 and CDR2 sequences are MNHEY and SVGAGI. CDR3 sequence (DNA): TGTGGCACTGAGGGGCGGGGGGGCCGAGATACGCAGTATTTT. Translation gives CGTEGRGGRDTQYF.

The genes are TRBV5-1 and TRBJ2-2, with 9 bases lining up with TRBD1. CDR3 length equals 15 residues. After removal of 1 base from V and 5 bases from J, the junction contained 3 bases not matched to a gene. Germline V lookup: CDR1 SGHRS, CDR2 YFSETQ. The CDR3 nucleotides are TGCGCCAGCAGCTTGCAGACAGGGGGAACCGGGGAGCTGTTTTTT. As protein: CASSLQTGGTGELFF. Full variable domain (remainder filled in from reference TRBV5-1 and TRBJ2-2): KAGVTQTPRYLIKTRGQQVTLSCSPISGHRSVSWYQQTPGQGLQFLFEYFSETQRNKGNFPGRFSGRQFSNSRSEMNVSTLELGDSALYLCASSLQTGGTGELFFGEGSRLTVL.

This clone turned up a few times. The chain joins TRBV11-2 to TRBJ2-6; D assignment may be TRBD1 or TRBD2 (6 bases each). Between the trimmed V and J ends, which lost 8 bases and 0 bases, there was a span of 14 bases. This CDR3 is 16 amino acids long. Germline V lookup: CDR1 SGHAT, CDR2 FQNNGV. The CDR3 DNA reads TGTGCCAGCGGACTAAGACAGGACTCTGGGGCCAACGTCCTGACTTTC. Translation: CASGLRQDSGANVLTF.

CDR3 loop: CASSPSLRWAAGYTF. In nucleotides, the CDR3 is TGTGCCAGCAGCCCCTCGCTGCGGTGGGCGGCGGGCTACACCTTC. V usage is TRBV5-6 and J usage is TRBJ1-2; no firm D call. V lost 4 bases and J lost 8, with 21 bases in between. From germline, CDR1 is SGHDT and CDR2 YYEEEE. The CDR3 runs to 15 residues.

The chain joins TRBV5-4 to TRBJ2-2; 12 positions match TRBD1. This CDR3 spans 17 amino acids. J lost 7 bases, V lost 2 bases, and 9 bases had no gene match. CDR1 is SGHNT, CDR2 YYREEE, per germline (reference sequence). The CDR3 spells CASSLIMGQGAGGELFF. For the CDR3, the DNA is TGTGCCAGCAGCTTAATAATGGGACAGGGGGCCGGCGGGGAGCTGTTTTTT. The variable domain in full, completed from reference TRBV5-4 and TRBJ2-2, reads ETGVTQSPTHLIKTRGQQVTLRCSSQSGHNTVSWYQQALGQGPQFIFQYYREEENGRGNFPPRFSGLQFPNYSSELNVNALELDDSALYLCASSLIMGQGAGGELFFGEGSRLTVL.

The rearrangement joins TRBV2 to TRBJ2-2; D call uncertain. The CDR3 length is 14 residues. Germline values: CDR1 SNHLY, CDR2 FYNNEI. The ends were cut back, 9 bases at V and 7 bases at J, with 18 bases in the middle. CDR3 residues: CASRPDLNIGELFF. For the CDR3, the DNA is TGTGCCAGTCGGCCGGACCTGAATATCGGGGAGCTGTTTTTT.

The rearrangement links TRBV27 to TRBJ2-3; 7 bases align to TRBD2. This CDR3 contains 15 residues. Germline values: CDR1 MNHEY, CDR2 SMNVEV (reference sequence). Trimming cost V 8 bases and J 0 bases; bases outside gene matches: 8. CDR3 nucleotides: TGTGCCAGCGGGGACCGGGGGGTAAGCACAGATACGCAGTATTTT. The encoded protein is CASGDRGVSTDTQYF.

This clone occurred a few times. The chain couples TRBV7-9 to TRBJ1-5; the D gene is possibly TRBD1 (6 bases). Trimming cost V 0 bases and J 2 bases, with 11 bases left between them. The CDR3 runs 16 residues. CDR1 and CDR2 (germline): SEHNR, FQNEAQ (reference sequence). Written as DNA, the CDR3 is TGTGCCAGCAGCTTAGCGCAGTCAGGGGGCAATCAGCCCCAGCATTTT. It translates to CASSLAQSGGNQPQHF. The full variable domain, its missing parts supplied by reference TRBV7-9 and TRBJ1-5, is DTGVSQNPRHKITKRGQNVTFRCDPISEHNRLYWYRQTLGQGPEFLTYFQNEAQLEKSRLLSDRFSAERPKGSFSTLEIQRTEQGDSAMYLCASSLAQSGGNQPQHFGDGTRLSIL.

This sequence joins TRBV18 and TRBJ1-4, with unresolved D. With 3 bases removed from V and 8 bases from J, the gap between germline ends came to 16 bases. The CDR3 sequence is 15 residues long. From germline, CDR1 is KGHSH and CDR2 LQKENI. This CDR3 reads CASSPGAGLDEKLFF. In DNA form, the CDR3 reads TGTGCCAGCTCACCCGGCGCAGGCCTTGACGAAAAACTGTTTTTT.

The rearrangement joins TRBV27 to TRBJ1-1; D not certain. V was pared by 4 bases and J by 1 base, with 7 bases between. Germline CDR1 and CDR2: MNHEY and SMNVEV (reference sequence). This CDR3 is built from 13 residues. CDR3 in DNA: TGTGCCAGCAGTTACAGATGGAACACTGAAGCTTTCTTT. It translates to CASSYRWNTEAFF.

V is TRBV7-9 and J is TRBJ1-2; D possibly corresponds to TRBD1 (5 bases). Germline V gene data show CDR1 as SEHNR and CDR2 as FQNEAQ (reference sequence). V shed 2 bases and J shed 2 bases, with 9 bases lying between them. CDR3 length: 14 residues. The CDR3 nucleotides read TGTGCCAGCAGCTTATCGGGGCAGAACTATGGCTACACCTTC. This gives the protein CASSLSGQNYGYTF.